This T cell receptor (beta chain) was documented in a study of T-cell reconstitution after alpha-beta-depleted transplantation in children. Study findings and constraints: TCRbeta diversity was high at day 60 in some patients (a result of surviving recipient T cells and thymic progenitors).

This CDR3 is 14 amino acids long. With 0 bases removed from V and 5 bases from J, the gap between germline ends came to 9 bases. The V gene's germline CDR1 is LNHNV and CDR2 YYDKDF (reference sequence). The TCRbeta library was prepared with unique molecular identifiers. TCRdb re-called the PCR reads through MiXCR, storing one row per CDR3 protein. In the table there are roughly 49,000 distinct CDR3 sequences, 9.2% of which are singletons. This clonotype was counted ten times or more. Its antigen is unknown. The receptor comes from a male patient between 2 and 10 years old who had a stem cell transplant for chronic granulomatous disease, so the T cells may come from the graft donor. The starting material was PBMCs, mostly from graft donor cells, obtained 60 days after TCRalphabeta/CD19-depleted stem cell transplant. The chain uses TRBV15 and TRBJ2-3; D is perhaps TRBD2 (6 bases). DNA for the CDR3: TGTGCCACCAGCAGAGAAGCGGGTATAGATACGCAGTATTTT. Translation: CATSREAGIDTQYF.